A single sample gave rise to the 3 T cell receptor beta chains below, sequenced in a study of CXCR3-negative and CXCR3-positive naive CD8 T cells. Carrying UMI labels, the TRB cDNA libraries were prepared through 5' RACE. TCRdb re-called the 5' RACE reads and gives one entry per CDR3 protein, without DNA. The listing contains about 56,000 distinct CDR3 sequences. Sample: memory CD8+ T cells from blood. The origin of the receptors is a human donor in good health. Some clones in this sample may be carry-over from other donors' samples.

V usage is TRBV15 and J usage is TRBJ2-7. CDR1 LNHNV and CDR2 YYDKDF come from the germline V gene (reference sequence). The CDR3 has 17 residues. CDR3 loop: CATSRDLKGEISYEQYF.

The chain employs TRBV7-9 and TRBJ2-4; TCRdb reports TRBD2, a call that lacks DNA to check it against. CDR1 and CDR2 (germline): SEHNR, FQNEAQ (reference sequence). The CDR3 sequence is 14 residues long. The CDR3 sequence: CASSRDSLLNIQYF.

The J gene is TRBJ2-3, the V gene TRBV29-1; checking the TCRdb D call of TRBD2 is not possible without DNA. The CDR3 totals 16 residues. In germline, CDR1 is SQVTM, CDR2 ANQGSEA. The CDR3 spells CSQFETSGGPTDTQYF.